Listed below are T cell receptor beta chains from one sample, sequenced in a study of Graves' ophthalmopathy and Graves' hyperthyroidism. TCRdb processed the multiplex PCR reads anew with MiXCR; each CDR3 protein has one entry. The data show 450,000 or so distinct CDR3 sequences, roughly 14% seen once. Sample: blood. All receptors derive from a woman aged 25-40 years with Graves' ophthalmopathy. CDR3s include the opening cysteine and the closing phenylalanine or tryptophan. D genes are given only for firm matches. Some rows have no size entry. The others give once, few or many, or a class for an expanded clone.

clone_size: many; d_call: NA; v_call: TRBV6-1; j_call: TRBJ2-5; cdr3_aa: CASRRSGIVGVTQYF; cdr3_nt: TGTGCCAGCAGGCGGTCCGGGATCGTGGGAGTGACCCAGTACTTC
clone_size: NA; d_call: NA; v_call: TRBV7-3; j_call: TRBJ1-1; cdr3_aa: CASSLIGRGGTEAFF; cdr3_nt: TGTGCCAGCAGCTTAATTGGCAGGGGAGGCACTGAAGCTTTCTTT
clone_size: many; d_call: TRBD1; v_call: TRBV28; j_call: TRBJ1-1; cdr3_aa: CASSFSAQGKAEAFF; cdr3_nt: TGTGCCAGCAGTTTCTCCGCACAGGGGAAGGCTGAAGCTTTCTTT
clone_size: many; d_call: TRBD1; v_call: TRBV29-1; j_call: TRBJ1-5; cdr3_aa: CSVGQGVGQPQHF; cdr3_nt: TGCAGCGTTGGACAGGGGGTGGGTCAGCCCCAGCATTTT
clone_size: many; d_call: NA; v_call: TRBV4-1; j_call: TRBJ1-6; cdr3_aa: CASSQGRNGVPPLHF; cdr3_nt: TGCGCCAGCAGCCAAGGCCGGAATGGCGTTCCACCCCTCCACTTT
clone_size: NA; d_call: TRBD1; v_call: TRBV4-1; j_call: TRBJ1-6; cdr3_aa: CASSHGQGAGSPLHF; cdr3_nt: TGCGCCAGCAGCCATGGACAGGGAGCTGGTTCACCCCTCCACTTT
clone_size: many; d_call: NA; v_call: TRBV24-1; j_call: TRBJ2-7; cdr3_aa: CATSGRTYEQYF; cdr3_nt: TGTGCCACCAGTGGTCGGACCTACGAGCAGTACTTC
clone_size: NA; d_call: NA; v_call: TRBV6-2/TRBV6-3; j_call: TRBJ2-2; cdr3_aa: CASRGGRLNTGELFF; cdr3_nt: TGTGCCAGCCGGGGCGGCAGGCTGAACACCGGGGAGCTGTTTTTT
clone_size: few; d_call: NA; v_call: TRBV20-1; j_call: TRBJ2-7; cdr3_aa: CSAPPTTSYEQYF; cdr3_nt: TGCAGTGCTCCCCCGACTACCTCCTACGAGCAGTACTTC
clone_size: NA; d_call: TRBD2; v_call: TRBV20-1; j_call: TRBJ2-7; cdr3_aa: CSGAGETYEQYF; cdr3_nt: TGCAGTGGGGCGGGGGAGACCTACGAGCAGTACTTC